The next 4 T cell receptor beta chains were all read from a single sample in a study of liver allograft versus peripheral blood T cells. For the study at large: Comparing T cell receptor repertoires in transplanted livers with those in recipients' peripheral blood was part of the design.

MiXCR was run by TCRdb on the reads, yielding one entry per CDR3 protein. Seen here are around 15,000 distinct CDR3 sequences, 22% observed once, and the top ten hold more than 9.5%. These TCRs come from a human patient who had a liver transplant. The graft donor may be the source of some T cells.

This clonotype was recorded a few times. V usage is TRBV14 and J usage is TRBJ1-6, with D possibly TRBD1 on 5 matching bases. V was shortened by 3 bases and J by 5 bases, with 11 bases between the two germline ends. Per germline, CDR1 SGHDN and CDR2 FVKESK. The CDR3 totals 15 residues. CDR3 DNA: TGTGCCAGCAGCCAGTTTACAGGAAATAATTCACCCCTCCACTTT. It yields the protein CASSQFTGNNSPLHF.

This clonotype was detected many times. The rearrangement links TRBV6-5 to TRBJ1-1, with D possibly matching TRBD1 (5 bases). Trimming pared 3 bases from V and 1 base from J, leaving 15 bases between. The germline V gene encodes CDR1 MNHEY and CDR2 SVGAGI. CDR3 length: 16 amino acids. The CDR3 spells CASSYGWGGENTEAFF. In DNA form, the CDR3 reads TGTGCCAGCAGTTATGGATGGGGCGGAGAGAACACTGAAGCTTTCTTT.

This chain links TRBV7-9 with TRBJ1-1; no firm D call. Trimming left V 5 bases short and J 4 bases short, with 14 bases between. CDR3 length: 14 residues. CDR1 is SEHNR, CDR2 FQNEAQ, per germline (reference sequence). The CDR3 region has the DNA TGTGCCAGCAGCCCCCTGCGGGTCCTCACTGAAGCTTTCTTT. This encodes CASSPLRVLTEAFF.

The chain is built from TRBV12-3 or TRBV12-4 and TRBJ1-5, with TRBD1 matching over 8 bases. V was pared by 6 bases and J by 0 bases, with 1 base of the junction left unmatched. There are 14 residues in the CDR3. The DNA for the CDR3 is TGTGCCAGCAGACAGGGGGGTAGCAATCAGCCCCAGCATTTT. It translates to CASRQGGSNQPQHF.